The clone carrying this TCR beta chain was detected only once. Its antigen is currently unknown. The sample comes from a study of PD-1 blockade in classical Hodgkin lymphoma. Broader study findings: Newly diagnosed patients were reported to exhibit reduced baseline TCR diversity relative to healthy donors. Complete responders' baseline diversity resembled that of newly diagnosed patients.

Assay used: immunoSEQ multiplex PCR; TCRdb lists only in-frame clones, some missing. The profile covers fewer than 110,000 clones, with roughly 89% appearing a single time and under 8% taken by the ten largest. Trimming took 3 bases from V and 0 from J, leaving 12 bases between them. Germline V gene lookup returns CDR1 SNHLY and CDR2 FYNNEI. The CDR3 sequence is 16 residues long. There was relapse after autologous stem cell transplantation in every patient, and there was variation in brentuximab vedotin exposure. This receptor was taken from a human donor with classical Hodgkin lymphoma. The genes are TRBV2 and TRBJ1-5; D might be TRBD1 (5 bases). The material sequenced was peripheral blood mononuclear cells (PBMCs), taken before the second cycle of nivolumab. The CDR3 loop is CASSDLGPYSNQPQHF. The CDR3 bases are TGTGCCAGCAGTGACTTGGGACCTTATAGCAATCAGCCCCAGCATTTT.